These 32 T cell receptor beta chains were all obtained from the same sample, sequenced in a study of T cell responses to AZD1222 COVID-19 vaccine. This table comes from immunoSEQ multiplex PCR, and its TCRdb copy is limited to in-frame clones, with some not included. The sample consists of under 120,000 clones, 70% to 90% of them appearing once. Source: peripheral blood, taken 28 days after the second AZD1222 dose. The source is an adult who received the AZD1222 COVID-19 vaccine.

The chain carries TRBV5-8 and TRBJ2-1; the match to TRBD2 covers 10 bases. Germline lookup yields CDR1 SGHTS and CDR2 YDEGEE. V shed 2 bases and J 7 bases; nucleotides not matched to a gene: 12. There are 17 residues in the CDR3. The chain's CDR3 is CASSFGRLAGGRNEQFF. CDR3 coding DNA: TGTGCCAGCAGCTTTGGAAGGTTAGCGGGAGGTAGGAATGAGCAGTTCTTC.

The J gene is TRBJ1-5, the V gene TRBV5-8, with D maybe TRBD1 (6 bases). The CDR3 is 15 residues long. V was cut by 4 bases and J by 4 bases, with 15 bases left in between. Germline V gives CDR1 SGHTS, CDR2 YDEGEE. The CDR3 loop is CASSPRTAINQPQHF. CDR3 in DNA: TGTGCCAGCAGCCCCCGGACAGCGATTAATCAGCCCCAGCATTTT.

CDR3 loop: CASSPKLNTEAFF. The CDR3 DNA reads TGTGCCAGCAGTCCTAAGCTGAACACTGAAGCTTTCTTT. The chain employs TRBV6-5 and TRBJ1-1; D uncertain. The V and J ends lost 5 bases and 0 bases respectively, with 7 bases between them. Germline CDR1 MNHEY, CDR2 SVGAGI. CDR3 length: 13 residues.

Only a few counts were recorded for this clone. J is TRBJ2-2 and V is TRBV7-2; unclear D gene. The CDR3 totals 14 residues. Trimming shortened V by 5 bases and J by 7 bases, and 14 bases separated the two germline ends. The V gene's germline CDR1 is SGHTA and CDR2 FQGNSA. DNA of the CDR3: TGTGCCAGCAGCACCGTTGGTTCTGGCGGGGAGCTGTTTTTT. Amino acid sequence: CASSTVGSGGELFF.

J is TRBJ1-2 and V is TRBV10-3; perhaps TRBD1 as D (5 bases). In germline, CDR1 is ENHRY, CDR2 SYGVKD. This CDR3 comprises 12 residues. Trimming pared 10 bases from V and 8 bases from J, leaving 17 bases between. In nucleotides, the CDR3 is TGTGCCACCGCAGGGCCCGAAGGAGGCTACACCTTC. Its protein product is CATAGPEGGYTF.

The chain joins TRBV11-3 to TRBJ1-2, with D maybe TRBD1 (5 bases). V was cut by 0 bases and J by 2 bases, with 10 bases left in between. The length of the CDR3 is 15 residues. The germline CDR1 and CDR2 sequences are SGHNT and YENEEA. The CDR3 DNA sequence: TGTGCCAGCAGCTTAGAGGGGGGACGGAACTATGGCTACACCTTC. It yields the protein CASSLEGGRNYGYTF.

The rearrangement joins TRBV28 to TRBJ1-5, with 8 bases that match TRBD1. CDR1 is MDHEN and CDR2 is SYDVKM in the germline V gene. With 3 bases clipped from V and 4 bases from J, the junction kept 8 bases outside the gene matches. CDR3 length equals 16 residues. DNA for the CDR3: TGTGCCAGCAGTTTCCGACAGGGGCACGGAAATCAGCCCCAGCATTTT. Residues: CASSFRQGHGNQPQHF.

This clone was found a few times. J is TRBJ2-1 and V is TRBV7-8, with 9 bases matching TRBD1. Germline V gives CDR1 SGHVS, CDR2 FQNEAQ. V lost 5 bases and J lost 0; bases outside the gene matches: 5. The CDR3 runs 16 residues. The CDR3 DNA sequence: TGTGCCAGCAGCGCGAGACAGGGGGTCTCCTACAATGAGCAGTTCTTC. Amino acid sequence: CASSARQGVSYNEQFF.

The chain employs TRBV10-3 and TRBJ1-1; 9 positions match TRBD1. This CDR3 comprises 16 residues. The V and J ends lost 6 bases and 4 bases, in that order; junction bases with no gene match: 12. CDR1 ENHRY and CDR2 SYGVKD come from the germline V gene. CDR3 sequence reads: CAIREGTGITGTEAFF. CDR3 DNA sequence: TGTGCCATCAGGGAAGGGACAGGGATTACAGGCACTGAAGCTTTCTTT.

The chain couples TRBV7-2 to TRBJ2-5, with 9 bases that match TRBD1. Germline V gene sequence: CDR1 SGHTA, CDR2 FQGNSA. The CDR3 runs to 14 residues. The trim removed 4 bases at V and 6 bases at J, leaving 6 bases unmatched. The CDR3 region is CASSSGTGSKTQYF. CDR3 nucleotides: TGTGCCAGCAGCTCTGGGACAGGGTCGAAGACCCAGTACTTC. Together with reference TRBV7-2 and TRBJ2-5, the CDR3 gives the full variable domain: GAGVSQSPSNKVTEKGKDVELRCDPISGHTALYWYRQSLGQGLEFLIYFQGNSAPDKSGLPSDRFSAERTGGSVSTLTIQRTQQEDSAVYLCASSSGTGSKTQYFGPGTRLLVL.

This clone was seen once. The chain uses TRBV3-1 (or the pseudogene TRBV3-2) and TRBJ1-1, with unresolved D. Trimming removed 0 bases from V and 0 bases from J, with 5 bases in between. The CDR3 spans 14 residues. The germline V gene encodes CDR1 LGHDT and CDR2 YNNKEL (reference sequence). For the CDR3, the DNA is TGTGCCAGCAGCCAAGACGGTATGAACACTGAAGCTTTCTTT. This codes for CASSQDGMNTEAFF.

This clone was counted between two and nine times. This rearrangement joins TRBV11-3 to TRBJ2-1, with D hard to call. Germline V CDR1 and CDR2: SGHNT, YENEEA. There are 14 residues in the CDR3. Trimming removed 1 base from V and 0 bases from J, with 4 bases in between. The CDR3 protein is CASSLGSSYNEQFF. CDR3 DNA: TGTGCCAGCAGCTTAGGGAGCTCCTACAATGAGCAGTTCTTC.

This clone was picked up one time. The chain uses TRBV19 and TRBJ2-1; TRBD2 might be the D (6 bases). Trimming removed 5 bases from V and 0 bases from J, with 11 bases in between. CDR3 length: 15 residues. Germline V gene data show CDR1 as LNHDA and CDR2 as SQIVND (reference sequence). CDR3 coding DNA: TGTGCCAGTAGTCTCCTAGCGAGCTCCTACAATGAGCAGTTCTTC. This sequence encodes CASSLLASSYNEQFF.

The chain employs TRBV5-1 and TRBJ1-1; D uncertain. The CDR3 consists of 16 residues. CDR1 SGHRS and CDR2 YFSETQ come from the germline V gene. V was trimmed by 0 bases and J by 1 base, leaving 13 bases between them. The CDR3 loop reads CASSLAEGFGNTEAFF. CDR3 DNA sequence: TGCGCCAGCAGCTTGGCCGAAGGATTCGGGAACACTGAAGCTTTCTTT.

The chain carries TRBV18 and TRBJ1-5; D unclear. Germline CDR1 and CDR2: KGHSH and LQKENI. The ends were cut back, 2 bases at V and 3 bases at J, with 5 bases in the middle. CDR3 length: 13 residues. This CDR3 is CASSPNYNQPQHF. Written as DNA, the CDR3 is TGTGCCAGCTCACCAAACTACAATCAGCCCCAGCATTTT.

The chain recombines TRBV7-9 with TRBJ1-3; TRBD1 agrees at 8 bases. This CDR3 is built from 14 residues. Germline CDR1 reads SEHNR; CDR2 reads FQNEAQ (reference sequence). V gave up 5 bases and J gave up 8 bases; unmatched junction bases: 8. The CDR3 region has the DNA TGTGCCAGCAGCCGGCGGCAGGGGGCCGACACCATATATTTT. Translating gives CASSRRQGADTIYF.

The genes are TRBV4-1 and TRBJ1-1; D unclear. V shed 1 base and J shed 0 bases, with 12 bases lying between them. This CDR3 contains 16 residues. The germline CDR1 and CDR2 sequences are MGHRA and YSYEKL. The CDR3 loop is CASSQAVSGLNTEAFF. The CDR3 nucleotides are TGCGCCAGCAGCCAAGCAGTTTCGGGTCTGAACACTGAAGCTTTCTTT.

The V gene is TRBV15, the J gene TRBJ1-6; perhaps TRBD1 as D (6 bases). V was clipped by 0 bases and J by 7 bases, with 10 bases between them. Germline V gene lookup returns CDR1 LNHNV and CDR2 YYDKDF (reference sequence). The CDR3 consists of 15 residues. The CDR3 protein is CATSRDQGTNSPLHF. The DNA of the CDR3 is TGTGCCACCAGCAGAGATCAGGGGACCAATTCACCCCTCCACTTT.

This clone is a singleton in its sample. The chain combines TRBV5-6 with TRBJ2-7; the match to TRBD1 covers 8 bases. This CDR3 spans 16 amino acids. V trimming: 3 bases; J trimming: 5 bases; junction bases outside the gene matches: 13. Germline assignment: CDR1 SGHDT and CDR2 YYEEEE. CDR3: CASSSLPGDRNDEQYF. The CDR3, as DNA: TGTGCCAGCAGCTCCTTACCAGGGGACAGGAACGACGAGCAGTACTTC.

The chain is built from TRBV19 and TRBJ2-2; perhaps TRBD1 as D (6 bases). The CDR3 runs 17 residues. Trimming removed 7 bases from V and 2 bases from J, with 20 bases in between. Germline V CDR1 and CDR2: LNHDA, SQIVND (reference sequence). The CDR3, as DNA: TGTGCCAGTACCTCACCAGGGGCTCTTTCAAACACCGGGGAGCTGTTTTTT. It is translated as CASTSPGALSNTGELFF.

J is TRBJ1-3 and V is TRBV2, with D unclear. V shed 4 bases and J shed 2 bases, with 15 bases lying between them. The CDR3 runs 16 residues. Germline assignment: CDR1 SNHLY and CDR2 FYNNEI. CDR3 amino acids: CASSGSGRVTGNTIYF. Written as DNA, the CDR3 is TGTGCCAGCAGTGGAAGTGGTAGGGTCACTGGAAACACCATATATTTT. The complete variable domain, with remaining parts taken from reference TRBV2 and TRBJ1-3, reads EPEVTQTPSHQVTQMGQEVILRCVPISNHLYFYWYRQILGQKVEFLVSFYNNEISEKSEIFDDQFSVERPDGSNFTLKIRSTKLEDSAMYFCASSGSGRVTGNTIYFGEGSWLTVV.

This rearrangement joins TRBV28 to TRBJ1-1; 11 bases line up with TRBD1. V gave up 7 bases and J gave up 6 bases; unmatched junction bases: 7. The CDR3 has 14 amino acids. The germline gives CDR1 MDHEN, CDR2 SYDVKM. CDR3 amino acids: CASTRTGGVAEAFF. The CDR3, as DNA: TGTGCCAGCACCCGGACAGGGGGCGTCGCTGAAGCTTTCTTT. Together with reference TRBV28 and TRBJ1-1, the CDR3 gives the full variable domain: DVKVTQSSRYLVKRTGEKVFLECVQDMDHENMFWYRQDPGLGLRLIYFSYDVKMKEKGDIPEGYSVSREKKERFSLILESASTNQTSMYLCASTRTGGVAEAFFGQGTRLTVV.

This chain joins TRBV6-5 and TRBJ1-2; 7 bases fit TRBD1. The CDR3 runs 15 residues. Germline values: CDR1 MNHEY, CDR2 SVGAGI. The ends lost 5 bases at V and 5 bases at J; junction bases unmatched: 11. The CDR3 nucleotides are TGTGCCAGCAGTCCGCCCCCGACAGGGAGATATGGCTACACCTTC. It yields the protein CASSPPPTGRYGYTF.

The chain recombines TRBV18 with TRBJ2-7; TRBD2 aligns across 8 bases. Germline CDR1 is KGHSH and CDR2 is LQKENI. The trim removed 4 bases at V and 3 bases at J, leaving 8 bases unmatched. CDR3 length: 15 residues. In nucleotides, the CDR3 is TGTGCCAGCTCACAGGGCGGGACTAGTGACTACGAGCAGTACTTC. Its protein product is CASSQGGTSDYEQYF.

The rearrangement joins TRBV7-2 to TRBJ1-4, with a tentative D call TRBD1 (5 bases). Deletions cut 3 bases from V and 7 bases from J, with 24 bases between. The CDR3 loop spans 18 amino acids. The germline V gene has CDR1 SGHTA and CDR2 FQGNSA. Here the CDR3 DNA reads TGTGCCAGCAGCTTCTACCAATCTCCAGGGCCCGGGGGTGAAAAACTGTTTTTT. Translated, it gives CASSFYQSPGPGGEKLFF.

V and J are TRBV11-2 and TRBJ1-1; D not certain. The CDR3 runs 14 residues. Germline V gene lookup returns CDR1 SGHAT and CDR2 FQNNGV. Trimming removed 1 base at V and 4 bases at J, with 10 bases between. The CDR3 sequence is CASSLAGFGTEAFF. In DNA, the CDR3 is TGTGCCAGCAGCTTAGCGGGGTTTGGCACTGAAGCTTTCTTT. Full variable domain (rest looked up from reference TRBV11-2 and TRBJ1-1): EAGVAQSPRYKIIEKRQSVAFWCNPISGHATLYWYQQILGQGPKLLIQFQNNGVVDDSQLPKDRFSAERLKGVDSTLKIQPAKLEDSAVYLCASSLAGFGTEAFFGQGTRLTVV.

J is TRBJ2-1 and V is TRBV30, with TRBD2 matching over 12 bases. Trimming at V came to 4 bases and at J to 9 bases, leaving 7 bases not matched to a gene. Germline V gives CDR1 GTSNPN, CDR2 SVGIG (reference sequence). This CDR3 contains 14 residues. In nucleotides, the CDR3 is TGTGCCTGGAAGACGACTAGCGGGAGCGGTGAGCAGTTCTTC. It translates to CAWKTTSGSGEQFF.

The chain combines TRBV5-1 with TRBJ2-3, with D maybe TRBD1 (5 bases). Per the germline V gene, CDR1 is SGHRS and CDR2 is YFSETQ. Trimming stripped 0 bases from V and 2 bases from J, with 7 bases between. The CDR3 loop spans 14 amino acids. In DNA, the CDR3 is TGCGCCAGCAGCTTGGGACAGCCCACAGATACGCAGTATTTT. Its protein product is CASSLGQPTDTQYF.

The V gene is TRBV5-1, the J gene TRBJ2-7; TRBD1 matches 7 bases. Germline V lookup: CDR1 SGHRS, CDR2 YFSETQ. V lost 4 bases, J lost 0 bases, and 7 bases stayed unmatched. The CDR3 covers 15 residues. DNA for the CDR3: TGCGCCAGCAGCCTCTTGACAGGGAACTCCTACGAGCAGTACTTC. Encoded protein: CASSLLTGNSYEQYF.

This clone was seen at least ten times. V usage is TRBV4-2 and J usage is TRBJ1-5; possible D gene TRBD1, 6 bases. The V gene lost 3 bases and the J gene lost 7 bases, with 16 bases spanning the gap. Germline V gene data show CDR1 as LGHNA and CDR2 as YNFKEQ. The CDR3 consists of 15 residues. The CDR3: CASSQNTGKGQPQHF. Written as DNA, the CDR3 is TGTGCCAGCAGCCAGAATACAGGGAAAGGACAGCCCCAGCATTTT.

J is TRBJ2-7 and V is TRBV27, with a weak D call TRBD2 (6 bases). Trimming took 4 bases from V and 4 from J, leaving 11 bases between them. The CDR3 runs 13 residues. CDR1 MNHEY and CDR2 SMNVEV come from the germline V gene (reference sequence). CDR3 sequence: CASSWAGTYEQYF. CDR3 nucleotide sequence: TGTGCCAGCAGTTGGGCCGGGACTTACGAGCAGTACTTC.

The chain links TRBV5-8 to TRBJ2-7; TRBD2 matches at 13 bases. The CDR3 sequence is 17 residues long. The germline CDR1 and CDR2 sequences are SGHTS and YDEGEE. J gave up 0 bases and V 0 bases, and 3 bases lay outside the gene matches. The CDR3 is CASSLELAGGVSYEQYF. DNA for the CDR3: TGTGCCAGCAGCTTGGAACTAGCGGGAGGGGTCTCCTACGAGCAGTACTTC.